This T cell receptor beta chain was found in a study of blood T cells in healthy people across ages. Germline V gene sequence: CDR1 DFQATT, CDR2 SNEGSKA (reference sequence). CDR3 length: 15 residues. A J-beta primer mix and a sample-barcoded 5' primer were used in a second PCR of about 7 to 12 cycles. TCRdb itself ran the 5' RACE reads through MiXCR, one entry per CDR3 protein. This sample carries about 640,000 distinct CDR3 sequences, 58% of them seen once, and the ten largest clones take over 30%. Study findings and constraints: It was not known whether donors were CMV positive (a possible confounder of expanded clonotype changes).

Isolated PBMCs totaled at least 6.5 million in each sample. Of note for this clonotype: The antigen is not known.

Sequences were obtained from blood. This chain connects TRBV20-1 to TRBJ2-4; 10 bases are a match to TRBD1. The DNA end lines up better with TRBJ2-7; the J call may be wrong. This receptor was taken from a man aged 60-69 years in good health. DNA for the CDR3: TGCAGTGCTAGTTTTCCGGACAGGGGGAACTACGAGCAGTACTTC. Translating gives CSASFPDRGNYEQYF.